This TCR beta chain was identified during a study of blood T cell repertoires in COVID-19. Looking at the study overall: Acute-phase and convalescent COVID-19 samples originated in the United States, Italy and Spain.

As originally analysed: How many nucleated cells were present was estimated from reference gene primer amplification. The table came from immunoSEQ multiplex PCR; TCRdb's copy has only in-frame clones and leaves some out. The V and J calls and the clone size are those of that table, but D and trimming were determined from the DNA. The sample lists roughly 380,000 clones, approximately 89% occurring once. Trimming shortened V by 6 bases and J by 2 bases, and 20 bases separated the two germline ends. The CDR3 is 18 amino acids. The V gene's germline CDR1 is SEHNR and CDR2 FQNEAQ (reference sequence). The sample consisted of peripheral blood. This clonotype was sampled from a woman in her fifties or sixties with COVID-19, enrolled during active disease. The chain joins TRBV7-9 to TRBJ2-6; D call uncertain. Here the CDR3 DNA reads TGTGCCAGCAGTCCCCGGTCGAGCAGGCGCCCTGGGGCCAACGTCCTGACTTTC. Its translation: CASSPRSSRRPGANVLTF. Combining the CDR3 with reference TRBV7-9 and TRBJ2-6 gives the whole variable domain DTGVSQNPRHKITKRGQNVTFRCDPISEHNRLYWYRQTLGQGPEFLTYFQNEAQLEKSRLLSDRFSAERPKGSFSTLEIQRTEQGDSAMYLCASSPRSSRRPGANVLTFGAGSRLTVL.